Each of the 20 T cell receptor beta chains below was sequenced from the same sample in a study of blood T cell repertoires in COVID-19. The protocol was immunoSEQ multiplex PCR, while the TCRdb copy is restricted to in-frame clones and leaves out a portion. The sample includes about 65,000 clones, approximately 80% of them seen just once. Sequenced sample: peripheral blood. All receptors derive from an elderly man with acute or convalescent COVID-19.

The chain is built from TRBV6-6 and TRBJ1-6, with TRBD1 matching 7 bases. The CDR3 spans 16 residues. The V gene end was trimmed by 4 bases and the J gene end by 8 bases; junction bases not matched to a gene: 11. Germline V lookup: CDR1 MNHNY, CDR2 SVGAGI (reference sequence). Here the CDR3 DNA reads TGTGCCAGCAGTTCGAGACAGGGAGGTTGGCATTCACCCCTCCACTTT. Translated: CASSSRQGGWHSPLHF.

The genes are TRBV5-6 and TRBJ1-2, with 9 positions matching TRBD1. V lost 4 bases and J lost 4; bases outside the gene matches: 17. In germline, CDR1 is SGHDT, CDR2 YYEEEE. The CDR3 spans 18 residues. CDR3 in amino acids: CASSAKPSGTGFIYGYTF. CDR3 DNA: TGTGCCAGCAGCGCAAAACCGTCCGGGACAGGGTTTATCTATGGCTACACCTTC.

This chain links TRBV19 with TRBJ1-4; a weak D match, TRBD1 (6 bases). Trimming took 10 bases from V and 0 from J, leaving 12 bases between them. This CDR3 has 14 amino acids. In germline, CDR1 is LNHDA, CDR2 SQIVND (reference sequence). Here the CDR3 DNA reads TGTGCCACCCAGGGGTCTCCAACTAATGAAAAACTGTTTTTT. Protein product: CATQGSPTNEKLFF.

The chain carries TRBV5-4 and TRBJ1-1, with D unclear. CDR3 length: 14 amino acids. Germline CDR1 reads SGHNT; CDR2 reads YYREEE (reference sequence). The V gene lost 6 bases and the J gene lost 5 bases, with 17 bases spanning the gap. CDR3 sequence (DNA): TGTGCCAGCACCGTGGGAGGGCAGCGTACTGAAGCTTTCTTT. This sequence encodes CASTVGGQRTEAFF. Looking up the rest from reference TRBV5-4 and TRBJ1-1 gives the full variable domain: ETGVTQSPTHLIKTRGQQVTLRCSSQSGHNTVSWYQQALGQGPQFIFQYYREEENGRGNFPPRFSGLQFPNYSSELNVNALELDDSALYLCASTVGGQRTEAFFGQGTRLTVV.

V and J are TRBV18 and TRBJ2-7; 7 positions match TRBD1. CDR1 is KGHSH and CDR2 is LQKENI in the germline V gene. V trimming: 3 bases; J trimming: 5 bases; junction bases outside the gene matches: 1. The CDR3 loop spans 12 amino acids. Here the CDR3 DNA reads TGTGCCAGCTCACCCGACAGGGACGAGCAGTACTTC. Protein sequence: CASSPDRDEQYF.

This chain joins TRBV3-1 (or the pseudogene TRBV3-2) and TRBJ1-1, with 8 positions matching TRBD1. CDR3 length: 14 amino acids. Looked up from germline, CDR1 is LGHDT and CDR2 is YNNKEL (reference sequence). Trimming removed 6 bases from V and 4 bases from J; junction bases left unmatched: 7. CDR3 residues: CASRGRGLGTEAFF. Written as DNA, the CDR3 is TGTGCCAGCAGAGGCAGGGGGCTGGGCACTGAAGCTTTCTTT.

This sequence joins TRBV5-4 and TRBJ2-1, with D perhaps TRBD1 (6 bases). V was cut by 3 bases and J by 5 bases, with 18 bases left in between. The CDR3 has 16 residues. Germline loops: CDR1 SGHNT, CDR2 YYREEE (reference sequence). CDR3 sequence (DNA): TGTGCCAGCAGCTCCCGTTGGGTTAAGGGGGACAATGAGCAGTTCTTC. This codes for CASSSRWVKGDNEQFF.

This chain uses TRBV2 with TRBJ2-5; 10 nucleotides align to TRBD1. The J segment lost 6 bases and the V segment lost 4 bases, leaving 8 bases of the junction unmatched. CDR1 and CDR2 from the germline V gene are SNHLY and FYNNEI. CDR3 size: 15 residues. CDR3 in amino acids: CASSGTGGSFKTQYF. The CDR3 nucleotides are TGTGCCAGCAGTGGGACAGGGGGAAGTTTTAAGACCCAGTACTTC.

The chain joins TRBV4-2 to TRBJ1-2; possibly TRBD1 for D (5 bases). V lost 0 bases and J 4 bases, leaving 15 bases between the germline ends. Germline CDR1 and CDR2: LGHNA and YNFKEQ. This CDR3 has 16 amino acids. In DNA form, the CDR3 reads TGTGCCAGCAGCCAAGATGCTGCAGGGTATCCCTATGGCTACACCTTC. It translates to CASSQDAAGYPYGYTF.

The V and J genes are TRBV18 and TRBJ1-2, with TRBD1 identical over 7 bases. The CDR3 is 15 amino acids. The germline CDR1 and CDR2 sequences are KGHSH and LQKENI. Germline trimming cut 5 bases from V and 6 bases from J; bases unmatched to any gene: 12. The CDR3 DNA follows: TGTGCCAGCTCATTCACAGAAGGGGGCAGGCATGGCTACACCTTC. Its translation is CASSFTEGGRHGYTF.

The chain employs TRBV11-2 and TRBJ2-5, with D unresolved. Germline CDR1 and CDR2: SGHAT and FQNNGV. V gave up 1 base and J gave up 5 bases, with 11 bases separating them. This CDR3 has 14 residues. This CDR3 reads CASSLGYGLETQYF. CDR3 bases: TGTGCCAGCAGCTTAGGTTACGGGTTGGAGACCCAGTACTTC.

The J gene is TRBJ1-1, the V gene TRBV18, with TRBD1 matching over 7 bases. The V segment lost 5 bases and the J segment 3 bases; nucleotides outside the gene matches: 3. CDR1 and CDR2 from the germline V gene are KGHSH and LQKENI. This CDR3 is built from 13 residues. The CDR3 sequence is CASSTTGDTEAFF. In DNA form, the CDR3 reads TGTGCCAGCTCAACAACAGGGGACACTGAAGCTTTCTTT. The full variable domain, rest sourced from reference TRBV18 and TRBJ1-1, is NAGVMQNPRHLVRRRGQEARLRCSPMKGHSHVYWYRQLPEEGLKFMVYLQKENIIDESGMPKERFSAEFPKEGPSILRIQQVVRGDSAAYFCASSTTGDTEAFFGQGTRLTVV.

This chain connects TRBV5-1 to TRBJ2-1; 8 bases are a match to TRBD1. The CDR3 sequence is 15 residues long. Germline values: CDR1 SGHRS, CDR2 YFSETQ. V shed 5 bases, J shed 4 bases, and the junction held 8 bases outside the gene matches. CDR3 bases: TGCGCCAGCAGGTCGACAGGGGACATATACAATGAGCAGTTCTTC. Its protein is CASRSTGDIYNEQFF.

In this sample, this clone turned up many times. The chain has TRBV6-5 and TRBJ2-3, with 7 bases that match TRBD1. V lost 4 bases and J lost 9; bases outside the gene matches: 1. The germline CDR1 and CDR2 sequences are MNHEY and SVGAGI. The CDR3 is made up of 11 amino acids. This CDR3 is CASSLTGTQYF. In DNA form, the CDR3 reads TGTGCCAGCAGTTTGACAGGGACGCAGTATTTT.

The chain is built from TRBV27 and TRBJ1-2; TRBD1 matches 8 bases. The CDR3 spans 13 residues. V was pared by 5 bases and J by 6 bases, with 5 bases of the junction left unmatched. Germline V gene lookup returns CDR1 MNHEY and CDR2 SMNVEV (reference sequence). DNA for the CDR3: TGTGCCAGCAGTCTGTCAGGGGGCAATGGCTACACCTTC. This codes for CASSLSGGNGYTF.

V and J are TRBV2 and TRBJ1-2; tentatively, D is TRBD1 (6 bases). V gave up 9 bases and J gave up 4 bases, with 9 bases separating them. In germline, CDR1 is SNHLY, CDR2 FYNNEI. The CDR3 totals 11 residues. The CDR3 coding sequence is TGTGCCAGTTCGACAGGCTATGGCTACACCTTC. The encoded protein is CASSTGYGYTF.

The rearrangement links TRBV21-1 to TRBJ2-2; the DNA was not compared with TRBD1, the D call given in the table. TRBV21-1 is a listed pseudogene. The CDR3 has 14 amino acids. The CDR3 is CASREGACTGELFF. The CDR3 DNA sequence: TGTGCCAGCAGGGAGGGGGCGTGCACCGGGGAGCTGTTTTTT.

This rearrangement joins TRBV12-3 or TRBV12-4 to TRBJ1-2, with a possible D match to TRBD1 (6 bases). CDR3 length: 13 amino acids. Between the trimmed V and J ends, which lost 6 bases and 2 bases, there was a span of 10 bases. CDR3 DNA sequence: TGTGCCAGCAGCCCAACAGGGAACTATGGCTACACCTTC. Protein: CASSPTGNYGYTF.

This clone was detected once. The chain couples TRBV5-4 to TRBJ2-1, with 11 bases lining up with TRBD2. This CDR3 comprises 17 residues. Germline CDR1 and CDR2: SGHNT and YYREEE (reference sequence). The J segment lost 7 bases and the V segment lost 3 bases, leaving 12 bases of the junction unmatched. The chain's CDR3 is CASSWRKTSGVDNEQFF. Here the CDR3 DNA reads TGTGCCAGCAGCTGGCGGAAGACTAGCGGGGTGGATAATGAGCAGTTCTTC.

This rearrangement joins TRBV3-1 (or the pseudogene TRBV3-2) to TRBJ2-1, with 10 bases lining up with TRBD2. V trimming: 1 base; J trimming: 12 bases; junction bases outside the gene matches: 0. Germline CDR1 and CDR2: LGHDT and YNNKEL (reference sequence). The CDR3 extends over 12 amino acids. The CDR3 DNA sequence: TGTGCCAGCAGCCAAGCTAGCGGGGGGCAGTTCTTC. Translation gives CASSQASGGQFF.